The 10 T cell receptor beta chains in this list originate from one sample, sequenced in a study of T cell responses to AZD1222 COVID-19 vaccine. Method: immunoSEQ multiplex PCR; TCRdb's copy keeps in-frame clones and lacks some. The sample holds under 300,000 clones; more than 80% are singletons and the top ten take less than 0.6%. The starting material was peripheral blood, obtained on day 0 of AZD1222 vaccination. These receptors all come from an adult in good health.

The J gene is TRBJ2-2, the V gene TRBV28, with TRBD1 matching over 11 bases. Unmatched junction bases numbered 10, after V lost 6 bases and J lost 7 bases. Germline CDR1 is MDHEN and CDR2 is SYDVKM. The CDR3 is 16 amino acids. Here the CDR3 reads CASRLGGTGGHGELFF. In DNA, the CDR3 is TGTGCCAGCAGATTAGGGGGGACAGGGGGTCACGGGGAGCTGTTTTTT.

The chain is built from TRBV2 and TRBJ1-2, with 7 positions matching TRBD1. Germline values: CDR1 SNHLY, CDR2 FYNNEI. This CDR3 has 16 residues. V shed 6 bases and J 5 bases; nucleotides not matched to a gene: 15. CDR3 bases: TGTGCCAGCAGCGAACAGCCACAGGGGCGAACTTATGGCTACACCTTC. Protein sequence: CASSEQPQGRTYGYTF.

V and J are TRBV6-5 and TRBJ2-1; D unresolved. The V gene's germline CDR1 is MNHEY and CDR2 SVGAGI. Trimming left V 0 bases short and J 0 bases short, with 9 bases between. This CDR3 is built from 16 residues. CDR3 DNA: TGTGCCAGCAGTTACTCAGGCCCCAGCTCCTACAATGAGCAGTTCTTC. Amino acids: CASSYSGPSSYNEQFF.

The chain uses TRBV3-1 (or the pseudogene TRBV3-2) and TRBJ2-7; TRBD2 matches at 8 bases. The V gene end was trimmed by 5 bases and the J gene end by 7 bases; junction bases not matched to a gene: 13. The CDR3 has 15 amino acids. Germline CDR1 reads LGHDT; CDR2 reads YNNKEL (reference sequence). CDR3 sequence reads: CASSSPVAGLTEQYF. The CDR3 DNA is TGTGCCAGCAGCTCCCCTGTAGCGGGACTTACTGAGCAGTACTTC.

The chain combines TRBV19 with TRBJ2-7; 9 nucleotides match TRBD2. This CDR3 has 13 residues. The V gene end was trimmed by 3 bases and the J gene end by 3 bases; junction bases not matched to a gene: 0. Germline loops: CDR1 LNHDA, CDR2 SQIVND (reference sequence). This CDR3 is CASSISGSYEQYF. The DNA for the CDR3 is TGTGCCAGTAGTATTAGCGGGAGCTACGAGCAGTACTTC.

The chain combines TRBV2 with TRBJ2-1, with 10 positions matching TRBD2. Germline CDR1 reads SNHLY; CDR2 reads FYNNEI. This CDR3 region has 15 residues. V gave up 8 bases and J gave up 10 bases; unmatched junction bases: 14. The CDR3 reads CASGPSGSGLGEQFF. Here the CDR3 DNA reads TGTGCCAGCGGGCCTAGCGGGAGCGGGCTAGGGGAGCAGTTCTTC. Together with reference TRBV2 and TRBJ2-1, the CDR3 gives the full variable domain: EPEVTQTPSHQVTQMGQEVILRCVPISNHLYFYWYRQILGQKVEFLVSFYNNEISEKSEIFDDQFSVERPDGSNFTLKIRSTKLEDSAMYFCASGPSGSGLGEQFFGPGTRLTVL.

This chain links TRBV5-1 with TRBJ1-2; maybe TRBD1 (6 bases). Germline-derived CDR1 and CDR2 are SGHRS and YFSETQ. V dropped 5 bases and J dropped 5 bases, with 16 bases sitting between them. This CDR3 spans 14 amino acids. The CDR3 reads CASRPLERGYGYTF. The CDR3 DNA is TGCGCCAGCAGGCCCTTAGAAAGGGGGTATGGCTACACCTTC.

This chain connects TRBV5-4 to TRBJ2-1; 7 nucleotides align to TRBD2. The CDR3 runs to 15 residues. Germline CDR1 and CDR2: SGHNT and YYREEE (reference sequence). J was trimmed by 4 bases and V by 0 bases; bases with no gene match: 4. CDR3 in amino acids: CASSLDGRAYNEQFF. DNA of the CDR3: TGTGCCAGCAGCTTGGATGGGAGGGCGTACAATGAGCAGTTCTTC.

This clone was recorded only once. The chain is built from TRBV27 and TRBJ2-7, with TRBD1 matching 8 bases. The CDR3 consists of 13 residues. J lost 5 bases, V lost 5 bases, and 5 bases had no gene match. The germline V gene has CDR1 MNHEY and CDR2 SMNVEV (reference sequence). The CDR3 spells CASSQGQGHEQYF. CDR3 coding DNA: TGTGCCAGCAGTCAAGGACAGGGTCACGAGCAGTACTTC.

The genes are TRBV2 and TRBJ2-7; 9 bases fit TRBD2. The CDR3 is 17 residues long. Germline V lookup: CDR1 SNHLY, CDR2 FYNNEI. V was clipped by 11 bases and J by 7 bases; unmatched bases: 24. The CDR3 DNA sequence: TGTGCCCGGACTATGCCTAGCGGGATTGGGGGGGCTCGGGAGCAGTACTTC. It encodes CARTMPSGIGGAREQYF. Full variable domain (remainder filled in from reference TRBV2 and TRBJ2-7): EPEVTQTPSHQVTQMGQEVILRCVPISNHLYFYWYRQILGQKVEFLVSFYNNEISEKSEIFDDQFSVERPDGSNFTLKIRSTKLEDSAMYFCARTMPSGIGGAREQYFGPGTRLTVT.